One T cell receptor beta chain is described in this entry. Its antigen is not identified. Germline lookup yields CDR1 SQVTM and CDR2 ANQGSEA. The CDR3 runs 14 residues. The sample comes from a study of monozygotic twins with inflammatory bowel disease. Collection of a roughly 2.3 ml blood sample took place per donor. Whole blood served as the source of total RNA, and no T cell sorting took place. Per TCR library, around 4,000 ng of total RNA was used. TCRdb reanalyzed the 5' RACE reads and collapses them to one entry per CDR3 protein, without DNA. The sample table includes about 380,000 distinct CDR3 sequences. Notes on the study in general: Clonotypes shared with others were fewer in IBD patients than in healthy twins, especially with disease activity.

The source of this sequence is a human donor with ulcerative colitis or Crohn's disease, or a healthy co-twin of an affected twin (not recorded which). This sequence joins TRBV29-1 and TRBJ2-2. The sample consisted of blood. The CDR3 loop reads CSVLGQMDTGELFF.